These 11 T cell receptor beta chains were sequenced from one sample in a study of T cell repertoires in cytomegalovirus infection. TCRdb re-derived calls from the reads in MiXCR, one entry per CDR3 protein. This table has hundreds of thousands of distinct CDR3 sequences, 9.6% appearing once. Sample: PBMCs. The receptors were sampled from a human donor in good health (CMV status not recorded). Some clones in this sample may be carry-over from other donors' samples.

The sample holds many counts of this clonotype. V is TRBV12-3 or TRBV12-4 and J is TRBJ1-2, with TRBD1 matching over 10 bases. The CDR3 length is 13 residues. With 6 bases clipped from V and 7 bases from J, the junction kept 5 bases outside the gene matches. The CDR3 spells CASSHGTGVGYTF. CDR3 DNA: TGTGCCAGCAGCCACGGGACAGGGGTTGGCTACACCTTC.

A few counts support this clonotype. This chain joins TRBV28 and TRBJ1-3; maybe TRBD1 (6 bases). This CDR3 spans 15 amino acids. V was clipped by 3 bases and J by 4 bases, with 13 bases between them. CDR1 is MDHEN and CDR2 is SYDVKM in the germline V gene. The CDR3 DNA reads as TGTGCCAGCAGTTTCCCCACAGGGATCGGAAACACCATATATTTT. Protein: CASSFPTGIGNTIYF.

This chain links TRBV29-1 with TRBJ1-2, with D perhaps TRBD1 (6 bases). Germline assignment: CDR1 SQVTM and CDR2 ANQGSEA. The CDR3 is 11 amino acids. V lost 6 bases and J 4 bases, leaving 9 bases between the germline ends. The CDR3 reads CSVDRAYGYTF. CDR3 DNA sequence: TGCAGCGTGGACAGAGCCTATGGCTACACCTTC.

This clonotype was seen a few times. The rearrangement joins TRBV20-1 to TRBJ1-5; possibly TRBD1 for D (6 bases). Looked up from germline, CDR1 is DFQATT and CDR2 is SNEGSKA (reference sequence). The CDR3 sequence is 15 residues long. Trimming took off 5 bases at V and 0 bases at J, with 14 bases between the two ends. CDR3 in amino acids: CSAGGLVASNQPQHF. The CDR3 coding sequence is TGCAGTGCTGGGGGCCTGGTGGCTAGCAATCAGCCCCAGCATTTT.

V is TRBV24-1 and J is TRBJ1-4; TRBD1 is a possible D gene (5 bases). Germline V gene sequence: CDR1 KGHDR, CDR2 SFDVKD. The length of the CDR3 is 16 residues. Trimming took 3 bases from V and 0 from J, leaving 10 bases between them. CDR3 sequence (DNA): TGTGCCACCAGTGATCCCAGGGTGACAACTAATGAAAAACTGTTTTTT. It translates to CATSDPRVTTNEKLFF.

This clonotype was seen ten or more times. The gene calls are TRBV5-5 and TRBJ1-1; no definite D call. Germline V gene lookup returns CDR1 SGHKS and CDR2 YYEKEE (reference sequence). The CDR3 runs to 13 residues. V was pared by 4 bases and J by 7 bases, with 14 bases between. Here the CDR3 reads CASSVGPEGEAFF. The CDR3 DNA reads as TGTGCCAGCAGCGTTGGACCGGAAGGTGAAGCTTTCTTT.

In its sample, this clonotype was seen many times. The chain has TRBV23-1 and TRBJ2-7; either TRBD1 or TRBD2 may supply D (5 bases each). TRBV23-1 is an ORF, with its function uncertain. The CDR3 is 13 amino acids. V lost 4 bases to trimming and J lost 3 bases, with 10 bases between them. In nucleotides, the CDR3 is TGCGCCAGCAGTCCCAGGGACGGCTACGAGCAGTACTTC. Translating gives CASSPRDGYEQYF.

The sample holds many counts of this clonotype. The V and J genes are TRBV23-1 and TRBJ1-1; 8 nucleotides line up with TRBD1. TRBV23-1 counts as an open reading frame of uncertain function. This CDR3 contains 19 residues. After removal of 1 base from V and 3 bases from J, the junction contained 16 bases not matched to a gene. This chain's CDR3 is CASSQYLSWTGWRDTEAFF. The CDR3 DNA is TGCGCCAGCAGTCAATACTTATCTTGGACAGGGTGGAGAGACACTGAAGCTTTCTTT.

In its sample, this clonotype was seen many times. The chain is built from TRBV6-2 or TRBV6-3 and TRBJ2-3, with TRBD2 matching over 8 bases. Germline V gives CDR1 MNHEY, CDR2 SVGEGT. With V trimmed by 4 bases and J by 7 bases, 7 bases remained unmatched. This CDR3 comprises 14 residues. CDR3 amino acids: CASSLSGGEHTQYF. The CDR3 region has the DNA TGTGCCAGCAGTTTGAGCGGGGGAGAACATACGCAGTATTTT.

This clonotype was detected ten times or more. The chain has TRBV28 and TRBJ2-1; tentative D call: TRBD2 (5 bases). Looked up from germline, CDR1 is MDHEN and CDR2 is SYDVKM. CDR3 length: 19 residues. V was trimmed by 6 bases and J by 0 bases, leaving 24 bases between them. The CDR3, as DNA: TGTGCCAGCAGACCTTACACTAGTACCTTCCCGAGCTCCTACAATGAGCAGTTCTTC. Protein sequence: CASRPYTSTFPSSYNEQFF.

This clonotype has a count of ten or more. The CDR3 spells CASSYGVGQSGNTIYF. The CDR3 DNA sequence: TGTGCCAGCAGTTACGGAGTGGGCCAGTCTGGAAACACCATATATTTT. V and J are TRBV6-6 and TRBJ1-3; the D is unclear. Trimming removed 2 bases at V and 1 base at J, with 12 bases between. Germline V gene lookup returns CDR1 MNHNY and CDR2 SVGAGI (reference sequence). This CDR3 spans 16 amino acids.